A selection of T cell receptor beta chains follows, all from one sample in a study of shared T cell receptors in the human thymus. Using immunoSEQ multiplex PCR, the repertoire was profiled, and TCRdb retains in-frame clones only, with some absent. The table has 500,000 to 750,000 clones, 88% seen once. This same sample was also taken into another study, of human thymus T cells.

The specimen sequenced was thymocytes. The receptors were sampled from a boy under three years old with a congenital heart defect. Both conserved end residues are part of each CDR3. A D gene is named only where the DNA matches it firmly. Clone size is not always given. Where it is, it says once, few, many or a class for expanded clones.

TRBD1	TRBJ1-1	TRBV29-1	.	CSLTGGDTEAFF	TGCAGCCTGACAGGGGGCGACACTGAAGCTTTCTTT
TRBD1	TRBJ1-5	TRBV7-2	.	CASSLVEQDRDPLNQPQHF	TGTGCCAGCAGCTTAGTGGAACAAGACAGGGACCCTTTGAATCAGCCCCAGCATTTT
.	TRBJ2-7	TRBV4-1	.	CASSSPGGSYEQYF	TGCGCCAGCAGCTCCCCTGGCGGCTCCTACGAGCAGTACTTC
.	TRBJ1-1	TRBV14	.	CASSPNGPKQGQAFF	TGTGCCAGCAGCCCCAACGGGCCAAAGCAGGGCCAAGCTTTCTTT
TRBD2	TRBJ2-2	TRBV7-6	once	CASSLAGRGTSGLIRNTGELFF	TGTGCCAGCAGCTTAGCCGGTCGGGGGACTAGCGGCCTTATTAGGAACACCGGGGAGCTGTTTTTT
.	TRBJ1-1	TRBV28	.	CASRAEAFF	TGTGCCAGCAGGGCAGAAGCTTTCTTT
.	TRBJ2-7	TRBV28	few	CASSLGGQAYEQYF	TGTGCCAGCAGTTTAGGTGGGCAAGCCTACGAGCAGTACTTC
TRBD1	TRBJ2-1	TRBV27	.	CASSPPVAGGLTPNEQFF	TGTGCCAGCAGTCCGCCGGTGGCAGGGGGCTTAACCCCCAATGAGCAGTTCTTC
TRBD2	TRBJ2-7	TRBV30	.	CAWSVSRREGEQYF	TGTGCCTGGAGTGTATCTCGGCGGGAGGGCGAGCAGTACTTC
TRBD1	TRBJ2-3	TRBV5-4	.	CASSFRQGLLTDTQYF	TGTGCCAGCAGCTTCCGACAGGGCTTACTCACAGATACGCAGTATTTT
TRBD2	TRBJ2-1	TRBV4-1	.	CASSRTGTSGSIEQFF	TGCGCCAGCAGCCGGACCGGGACTAGCGGGAGCATTGAGCAGTTCTTC
.	TRBJ1-1	TRBV10-3	.	CAISDGGGGGQNTEAFF	TGTGCCATCAGTGACGGCGGTGGGGGGGGACAGAACACTGAAGCTTTCTTT
.	TRBJ2-7	TRBV7-8	once	CASSCAFKGTLCEQYF	TGTGCCAGCAGCTGCGCTTTCAAGGGGACTCTGTGCGAGCAGTACTTC
TRBD1	TRBJ1-4	TRBV5-6	.	CASSTETGEINEKLFF	TGTGCCAGCAGCACCGAGACAGGGGAAATTAATGAAAAACTGTTTTTT
.	TRBJ1-1	TRBV6-1	.	CASSEGHLGGRTEAFF	TGTGCCAGCAGTGAAGGCCACCTCGGGGGGCGAACTGAAGCTTTCTTT
.	TRBJ2-1	TRBV4-3	.	CASSQQTTSFNEQFF	TGCGCCAGCAGCCAACAAACCACTAGTTTCAATGAGCAGTTCTTC
TRBD2	TRBJ2-1	TRBV27	.	CASSLQLAVSSYNEQFF	TGTGCCAGCAGTCTACAACTAGCGGTGAGCTCCTACAATGAGCAGTTCTTC
TRBD1	TRBJ1-2	TRBV5-6	.	CASSLDGTGPNYGYTF	TGTGCCAGCAGCTTGGATGGGACAGGACCTAACTATGGCTACACCTTC
.	TRBJ2-1	TRBV10-3	.	CAISESIGQPGHEQFF	TGTGCCATCAGTGAGTCGATCGGACAGCCCGGACATGAGCAGTTCTTC
.	TRBJ1-1	TRBV30	.	CAWSVSRGTEAFF	TGTGCCTGGAGTGTAAGCAGGGGCACTGAAGCTTTCTTT
.	TRBJ1-1	TRBV13	.	CASSLGGGNTEAFF	TGTGCCAGCAGCTTAGGCGGGGGGAACACTGAAGCTTTCTTT
TRBD1	TRBJ1-2	TRBV10-3	.	CAISETGGTVGANYGYTF	TGTGCCATCAGTGAGACGGGGGGGACAGTTGGAGCTAACTATGGCTACACCTTC
TRBD2	TRBJ2-1	TRBV19	.	CASSARLAVNYNEQFF	TGTGCCAGTAGTGCTCGACTAGCGGTAAATTACAATGAGCAGTTCTTC
TRBD2	TRBJ2-7	TRBV19	.	CASSKTGSGRANEQYF	TGTGCCAGTAGTAAGACTGGTAGCGGGAGGGCCAACGAGCAGTACTTC
TRBD2	TRBJ2-1	TRBV28	.	CASRPAGLAGEYNEQFF	TGTGCCAGCAGGCCGGCCGGACTAGCGGGCGAGTACAATGAGCAGTTCTTC
TRBD2	TRBJ2-3	TRBV4-3	.	CASSQDRLAGRSTDTQYF	TGCGCCAGCAGCCAAGATCGACTAGCGGGACGTAGCACAGATACGCAGTATTTT
TRBD2	TRBJ2-7	TRBV6-1	.	CASSEAHRTAGDYEQYF	TGTGCCAGCAGTGAAGCGCATCGGACCGCGGGAGACTACGAGCAGTACTTC
TRBD2	TRBJ2-1	TRBV12-5	.	CASGLVLGTMNEQFF	TGTGCTAGTGGTTTGGTACTAGGGACTATGAATGAGCAGTTCTTC
.	TRBJ1-1	TRBV7-9	.	CASSLAPSAGTEAFF	TGTGCCAGCAGCTTAGCGCCGTCAGCGGGCACTGAAGCTTTCTTT
.	TRBJ2-2	TRBV12-1	.	CASTRTGELFF	TGTGCCAGCACCAGGACCGGGGAGCTGTTTTTT
.	TRBJ2-1	TRBV27	.	CASSLSNGAYNEQFF	TGTGCCAGCAGTTTATCTAATGGGGCTTACAATGAGCAGTTCTTC
TRBD2	TRBJ2-1	TRBV14	.	CASSQGGAGGGTTGEQFF	TGTGCCAGCAGCCAAGGGGGAGCGGGAGGGGGGACTACAGGTGAGCAGTTCTTC
.	TRBJ2-7	TRBV9	.	CASSVGSGRNEQYF	TGTGCCAGCAGCGTAGGTTCAGGGAGGAACGAGCAGTACTTC
.	TRBJ2-6	TRBV30	.	CAWSVPGSSGANVLTF	TGTGCCTGGAGTGTACCAGGTTCCTCTGGGGCCAACGTCCTGACTTTC
TRBD1	TRBJ1-1	TRBV18	.	CASSPERGQADTEAFF	TGTGCCAGCTCACCAGAAAGGGGGCAGGCGGACACTGAAGCTTTCTTT
.	TRBJ2-5	TRBV6-1	.	CASSEAGDQGQIGYF	TGTGCCAGCAGTGAAGCGGGGGATCAGGGGCAGATTGGCTACTTC
TRBD1	TRBJ1-1	TRBV29-1	few	CSAIRDRDTEAFF	TGCAGCGCAATCCGGGACAGGGACACTGAAGCTTTCTTT
TRBD2	TRBJ2-2	TRBV6-1	.	CASSAHLAGGPLLGTGELFF	TGTGCCAGCAGTGCCCATCTAGCGGGAGGGCCATTGCTTGGCACCGGGGAGCTGTTTTTT
TRBD2	TRBJ2-7	TRBV11-2	.	CASSLGLAGGGPYEQYF	TGTGCCAGCAGCTTAGGGCTAGCGGGAGGGGGCCCCTACGAGCAGTACTTC
.	TRBJ2-7	TRBV5-1	once	CASSSLGAGSSYEQYF	TGCGCCAGCAGCTCCCTCGGGGCGGGGAGCTCCTACGAGCAGTACTTC
.	TRBJ2-5	TRBV6-1	few	CASRPGQQETQYF	TGTGCCAGCAGACCGGGACAACAAGAGACCCAGTACTTC
.	TRBJ2-7	TRBV25-1	few	CASSPRASYEQYF	TGTGCCAGCAGCCCCAGGGCCTCCTACGAGCAGTACTTC
.	TRBJ2-6	TRBV4-3	.	CASSERTGLSGANVLTF	TGCGCCAGCAGCGAACGAACAGGGCTCTCTGGGGCCAACGTCCTGACTTTC